These T cell receptor beta chains were read from a single sample in a study of T cells in Graves' hyperthyroidism and ophthalmopathy. TCRdb ran MiXCR on the multiplex PCR reads and lists one entry per CDR3 protein. The table records about 420,000 distinct CDR3 sequences, about an eighth of them present only once. Sample: blood. The receptors were sampled from a woman aged 18-35 years with Graves' hyperthyroidism. CDR3s include the opening cysteine and the closing phenylalanine or tryptophan. Clone size is stated in some rows and not others, as once, few, many or a class when expanded.

>TRBJ2-1|.|TRBV7-9
CASSPTPSSGRYYNEQFF
>TRBJ2-1|many|TRBV24-1
CATSDPGQGANNEQFF
>TRBJ2-1|many|TRBV6-1
CASNGGSGSYNEQFF
>TRBJ2-7|many|TRBV6-1
CASSEATGATYEQYF
>TRBJ1-5|few|TRBV6-1
CASNPSTGRDQPQHF
>TRBJ1-1|many|TRBV6-1
CASSYGVGARTEAFF
>TRBJ1-3|few|TRBV30
CAGGTGGGNTIYF
>TRBJ1-2|many|TRBV11-2
CASSPVQGRKLWGYTF
>TRBJ2-7|.|TRBV20-1
CSAPAETSRYEQYF
>TRBJ2-7|.|TRBV15
CATSPETAGGPSYEQYF
>TRBJ2-7|many|TRBV9
CASSVGTGEYVSYEQYF
>TRBJ2-3|many|TRBV3-1
CASSQDWGASRGSPTQYF
>TRBJ2-7|many|TRBV12-3/TRBV12-4
CASSGQGARYEQYF
>TRBJ2-7|many|TRBV20-1
CSARDLGRSSYEQYF
>TRBJ2-7|.|TRBV6-2/TRBV6-3
CASSYDPDFLLPYEQYF
>TRBJ2-1|many|TRBV6-2/TRBV6-3
CASSYSIPLAGGPYEQFF
>TRBJ1-6|many|TRBV7-2
CASSLLGDRNSPLHF
>TRBJ2-1|many|TRBV28
CASSTLAGGNNEQFF
>TRBJ1-1|.|TRBV6-2/TRBV6-3
CASATVVNTEAFF
>TRBJ1-6|few|TRBV6-1
CASSTLPDREGSPLHF
>TRBJ1-4|.|TRBV5-1
CASTTEGPSTNEKLFF
>TRBJ2-7|.|TRBV20-1
CSVLPGKYEQYF
>TRBJ2-3|many|TRBV25-1
CASREGGADTQYF
>TRBJ2-5|.|TRBV28
CASRLGLAGGETQYF
>TRBJ2-7|many|TRBV7-3
CASSLFTWTEQYF
>TRBJ2-1|.|TRBV5-1
CASSLAPTARSYDEQFF
>TRBJ2-2|many|TRBV20-1
CSARKLAGGTGELFF
>TRBJ1-2|.|TRBV6-1
CASRGRQTNYGYTF
>TRBJ1-1|many|TRBV5-1
CASSESGGGNTEAFF
>TRBJ1-4|few|TRBV20-1
CSARRQGADEKLFF
>TRBJ2-1|many|TRBV20-1
CSATEAYNEQFF
>TRBJ2-7|many|TRBV11-2
CASSLEAESSYEQYF
>TRBJ2-7|few|TRBV27
CASSLPSVLLTGEAEQYF
>TRBJ2-1|many|TRBV3-1
CASSQIPYSYNEQFF
>TRBJ1-2|few|TRBV7-2
CASSLGPSAYGYTF
>TRBJ1-3|.|TRBV5-1
CASSLELSGSGNTIYF
>TRBJ1-1|many|TRBV7-9
CASSKLTDANTEAFF
>TRBJ2-1|many|TRBV10-3
CAISGGLVISSGEQFF
>TRBJ2-1|few|TRBV29-1
CSVEGLAGTNNEQFF
>TRBJ2-7|many|TRBV20-1
CSARVGRSYEQYF
>TRBJ1-1|.|TRBV18
CASSPGQVAPNTEAFF
>TRBJ2-3|many|TRBV12-5
CASGFSMGSASTDTQYF
>TRBJ2-1|many|TRBV24-1
CATSDLRLAGGPLYNEQFF
>TRBJ2-1|many|TRBV7-3
CASSLSRGLDNEQFF
>TRBJ2-3|few|TRBV7-3
CASSPPGGGDTQYF
>TRBJ1-1|many|TRBV18
CASSPSLTNTEAFF
>TRBJ2-1|many|TRBV7-9
CASPTRDGSSYNEQFF
>TRBJ2-7|many|TRBV28
CASSLVGTSGTHEQYF
>TRBJ2-7|.|TRBV20-1
CSASPLAESYEQYF
>TRBJ2-1|.|TRBV20-1
CSARDPSGRAYNEQFF
>TRBJ2-7|many|TRBV7-9
CASSLGSFSYEQYF
>TRBJ1-2|many|TRBV11-3
CASSFRQDRVNYGYTF
>TRBJ2-2|many|TRBV7-9
CASSLAASWNTGELFF
>TRBJ1-3|.|TRBV13
CASSPGQGYSSGNTIYF